A selection of T cell receptor beta chains follows, all from one sample in a study of T cell responses to AZD1222 COVID-19 vaccine. Assay used: immunoSEQ multiplex PCR; TCRdb lists only in-frame clones, some missing. The sample holds around 73,000 clones; 75% to 90% are singletons and the top ten take roughly a tenth. This sample comprised peripheral blood, obtained 28 days after the second AZD1222 dose. These receptors all stem from an adult who received the AZD1222 COVID-19 vaccine. Both conserved end residues are part of each CDR3. A D gene is named only where the DNA matches it firmly. Some rows mark clone size as missing; the rest say once, few, many or name a class of expanded clone.

J | V | D | size | CDR3 | DNA
TRBJ2-2 | TRBV5-1 | . | . | CASSLLDHTGELFF | TGCGCCAGCAGCTTGTTAGATCACACCGGGGAGCTGTTTTTT
TRBJ1-4 | TRBV6-1 | TRBD1 | . | CASSELRGRREKLFF | TGTGCCAGCAGTGAATTGAGGGGGCGGCGTGAAAAACTGTTTTTT
TRBJ2-3 | TRBV30 | . | . | CAWSVLGGFGLTDTQYF | TGTGCCTGGAGTGTATTGGGGGGTTTTGGGCTAACAGATACGCAGTATTTT
TRBJ2-3 | TRBV24-1 | . | . | CATSDLWPDTQYF | TGTGCCACCAGTGATTTGTGGCCAGATACGCAGTATTTT
TRBJ2-1 | TRBV11-2 | TRBD2 | few | CASSPGIWTSGNEQFF | TGTGCCAGCAGCCCCGGGATCTGGACTAGCGGTAATGAGCAGTTCTTC
TRBJ1-2 | TRBV30 | . | . | CAFHPSNYGYTF | TGTGCCTTCCATCCATCTAACTATGGCTACACCTTC
TRBJ1-5 | TRBV6-5 | TRBD1 | . | CASRNGQGNQPQHF | TGTGCCAGCAGAAACGGACAGGGCAATCAGCCCCAGCATTTT
TRBJ2-3 | TRBV6-5 | . | . | CASGRNPDTQYF | TGTGCCAGCGGGAGGAACCCAGATACGCAGTATTTT
TRBJ2-2 | TRBV4-2 | . | . | CASSQGGGTNTGELFF | TGTGCCAGCAGCCAAGGAGGGGGGACGAACACCGGGGAGCTGTTTTTT
TRBJ2-2 | TRBV29-1 | . | . | CSVDISGVAGELFF | TGCAGCGTTGATATATCCGGGGTTGCCGGGGAGCTGTTTTTT
TRBJ2-5 | TRBV18 | TRBD2 | . | CASSPLFWTSGSRETQYF | TGTGCCAGCTCACCTCTTTTCTGGACTAGCGGGAGCCGGGAGACCCAGTACTTC
TRBJ2-1 | TRBV15 | TRBD2 | . | CATSRRLASTYNEQFF | TGTGCCACCAGCAGAAGACTAGCGTCTACCTACAATGAGCAGTTCTTC
TRBJ1-2 | TRBV19 | . | . | CASSIGDQGPYGYTF | TGTGCCAGTAGTATAGGGGATCAGGGCCCCTATGGCTACACCTTC
TRBJ1-2 | TRBV5-1 | TRBD1 | . | CASSITQGNYGYTF | TGCGCCAGCAGTATTACACAGGGGAACTATGGCTACACCTTC
TRBJ1-1 | TRBV3-1/TRBV3-2 | TRBD1 | . | CASSHQGANTEAFF | TGTGCCAGCAGCCATCAGGGGGCGAACACTGAAGCTTTCTTT
TRBJ2-5 | TRBV21-1 | . | . | CASSKGGGEETQYF | TGTGCCAGCAGCAAAGGAGGGGGAGAAGAGACCCAGTACTTC
TRBJ2-3 | TRBV5-1 | TRBD1 | . | CASSWTPPTGALVTQYF | TGCGCCAGCAGCTGGACCCCTCCGACAGGGGCCTTAGTTACGCAGTATTTT
TRBJ2-6 | TRBV6-4 | . | once | CASSSIHTGANVLTF | TGTGCCAGCAGTTCCATCCACACGGGGGCCAACGTCCTGACTTTC
TRBJ1-2 | TRBV6-5 | . | . | CASDPVGGPPYGYTF | TGTGCCAGTGATCCCGTCGGGGGCCCCCCCTATGGCTACACCTTC
TRBJ2-1 | TRBV5-5 | TRBD2 | . | CASRDPPAGGPVSEQFF | TGTGCCAGCAGGGATCCTCCGGCGGGGGGGCCGGTTAGTGAGCAGTTCTTC
TRBJ1-1 | TRBV21-1 | . | . | CASSKAGPWGTEAFF | TGTGCCAGCAGCAAAGCGGGTCCTTGGGGCACTGAAGCTTTCTTT
TRBJ1-2 | TRBV14 | . | . | CASSHRTPGSANYGYTF | TGTGCCAGCAGCCATCGGACCCCAGGGAGTGCTAACTATGGCTACACCTTC
TRBJ1-1 | TRBV19 | . | . | CASSGIGQYTEAFF | TGTGCCAGTAGTGGTATTGGGCAGTACACTGAAGCTTTCTTT
TRBJ1-5 | TRBV6-5 | . | . | CASSADRTSNQPQHF | TGTGCCAGCAGCGCCGACAGAACGAGCAATCAGCCCCAGCATTTT
TRBJ2-1 | TRBV6-5 | . | . | CASSYSNPPNEQFF | TGTGCCAGCAGTTACTCGAACCCCCCCAATGAGCAGTTCTTC
TRBJ2-5 | TRBV5-4 | TRBD1 | . | CASSLEGAQETQYF | TGTGCCAGCAGCTTGGAGGGGGCCCAAGAGACCCAGTACTTC
TRBJ1-3 | TRBV4-2 | . | once | CASSQDATGDTIYF | TGTGCCAGCAGCCAAGATGCGACGGGCGACACCATATATTTT
TRBJ2-7 | TRBV28 | TRBD1 | . | CASSLSPGGTGTGGDEQYF | TGTGCCAGCAGTTTATCCCCGGGGGGAACCGGGACAGGGGGCGACGAGCAGTACTTC
TRBJ1-4 | TRBV19 | TRBD1 | . | CASSRWSTGGNEKLFF | TGTGCCAGTAGTCGATGGAGCACAGGGGGCAATGAAAAACTGTTTTTT
TRBJ1-1 | TRBV10-3 | . | . | CAISVPGGEAFF | TGTGCCATCAGCGTCCCCGGGGGGGAAGCTTTCTTT
TRBJ2-2 | TRBV9 | . | . | CASSVVMNTGELFF | TGTGCCAGCAGCGTAGTTATGAACACCGGGGAGCTGTTTTTT
TRBJ2-7 | TRBV15 | TRBD1 | . | CATSRGGTGAYEQYF | TGTGCCACCAGCAGGGGGGGGACAGGGGCCTACGAGCAGTACTTC
TRBJ1-6 | TRBV6-2/TRBV6-3 | . | . | CASSFLPGGGHSDYNSPLHF | TGTGCCAGCAGTTTCCTCCCCGGTGGAGGCCACAGCGACTATAATTCACCCCTCCACTTT
TRBJ2-3 | TRBV5-8 | TRBD1 | . | CASGWGQGVWDTQYF | TGTGCCAGCGGCTGGGGACAGGGGGTATGGGATACGCAGTATTTT
TRBJ2-1 | TRBV19 | TRBD1 | . | CASTPTGGEGEQFF | TGTGCCAGTACCCCGACAGGGGGCGAGGGTGAGCAGTTCTTC
TRBJ2-1 | TRBV5-1 | TRBD1 | . | CASSLWGQGVNEQFF | TGCGCCAGCAGCTTGTGGGGACAGGGTGTCAATGAGCAGTTCTTC
TRBJ2-5 | TRBV5-1 | TRBD2 | . | CASSTGLAGGAAQYF | TGCGCCAGCAGCACCGGACTAGCGGGAGGAGCGGCCCAGTACTTC
TRBJ2-7 | TRBV19 | TRBD1 | . | CASSIEKQGASYEQYF | TGTGCCAGTAGTATAGAAAAACAGGGGGCCTCCTACGAGCAGTACTTC
TRBJ1-4 | TRBV2 | TRBD1 | . | CASSRDRDEKLFF | TGTGCCAGCAGTCGGGACAGGGACGAAAAACTGTTTTTT
TRBJ2-2 | TRBV10-3 | TRBD2 | once | CATKIGLAGVGDTGELFF | TGTGCCACTAAAATCGGACTAGCGGGGGTTGGGGACACCGGGGAGCTGTTTTTT
TRBJ2-5 | TRBV5-4 | . | . | CASSLAGGAGETQYF | TGTGCCAGCAGCTTGGCAGGGGGGGCAGGAGAGACCCAGTACTTC
TRBJ1-5 | TRBV6-2/TRBV6-3 | . | few | CASSRWGGTTDQPQHF | TGTGCCAGCAGTCGGTGGGGAGGGACGACGGATCAGCCCCAGCATTTT
TRBJ2-3 | TRBV6-2/TRBV6-3 | TRBD2 | . | CASSYSSSGYPHTQYF | TGTGCCAGCAGTTACTCGAGTAGCGGGTATCCCCATACGCAGTATTTT
TRBJ1-1 | TRBV6-5 | TRBD1 | . | CASSSQTGPNTEAFF | TGTGCCAGCAGTTCCCAGACAGGGCCCAACACTGAAGCTTTCTTT
TRBJ2-1 | TRBV3-1/TRBV3-2 | . | . | CASSPQGRLGNEQFF | TGTGCCAGCAGCCCCCAGGGGCGCTTGGGCAATGAGCAGTTCTTC
TRBJ1-3 | TRBV6-2/TRBV6-3 | . | . | CASSSNRLTSGNTIYF | TGTGCCAGCAGTTCTAACAGGCTTACCTCTGGAAACACCATATATTTT
TRBJ1-2 | TRBV6-1 | . | . | CASSEAFNYGYTF | TGTGCCAGCAGTGAGGCTTTTAACTATGGCTACACCTTC
TRBJ2-7 | TRBV3-1/TRBV3-2 | TRBD1 | . | CASSLRDREYEQYF | TGTGCCAGCAGCCTCCGGGACAGGGAGTACGAGCAGTACTTC
TRBJ2-7 | TRBV2 | TRBD1 | . | CASSGGQVTYEQYF | TGTGCCAGCAGTGGCGGACAGGTTACCTACGAGCAGTACTTC
TRBJ2-7 | TRBV12-3/TRBV12-4 | . | . | CASSKAYEQYF | TGTGCCAGCAGTAAGGCCTACGAGCAGTACTTC
TRBJ2-1 | TRBV4-2 | TRBD2 | . | CASSRSGLAVDNEQFF | TGTGCCAGCAGCCGTTCGGGACTAGCGGTTGATAATGAGCAGTTCTTC
TRBJ2-5 | TRBV9 | TRBD1 | . | CASSGTTGGQETQYF | TGTGCCAGCAGCGGCACGACAGGGGGGCAAGAGACCCAGTACTTC
TRBJ1-2 | TRBV5-6 | TRBD1 | . | CASSLGQGARYGYTF | TGTGCCAGCAGCTTGGGGCAGGGGGCTCGCTATGGCTACACCTTC